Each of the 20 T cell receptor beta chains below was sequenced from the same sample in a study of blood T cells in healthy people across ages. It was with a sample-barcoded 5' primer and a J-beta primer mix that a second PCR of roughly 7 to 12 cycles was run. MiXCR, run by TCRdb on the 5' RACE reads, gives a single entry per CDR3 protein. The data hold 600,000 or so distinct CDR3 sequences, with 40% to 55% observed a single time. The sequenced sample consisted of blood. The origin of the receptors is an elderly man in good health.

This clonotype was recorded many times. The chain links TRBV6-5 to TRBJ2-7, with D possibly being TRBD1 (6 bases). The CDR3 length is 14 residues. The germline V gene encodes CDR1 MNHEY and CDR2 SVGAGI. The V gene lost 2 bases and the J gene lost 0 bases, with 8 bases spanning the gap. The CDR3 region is CASSYRDTSYEQYF. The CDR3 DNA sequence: TGTGCCAGCAGTTACCGGGACACCTCCTACGAGCAGTACTTC.

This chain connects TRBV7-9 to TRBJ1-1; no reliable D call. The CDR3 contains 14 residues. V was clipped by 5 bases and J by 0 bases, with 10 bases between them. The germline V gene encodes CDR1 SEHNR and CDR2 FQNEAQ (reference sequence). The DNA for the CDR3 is TGTGCCAGCAGCCAATCATCTTTGAACACTGAAGCTTTCTTT. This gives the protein CASSQSSLNTEAFF. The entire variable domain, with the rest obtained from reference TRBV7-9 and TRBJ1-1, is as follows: DTGVSQNPRHKITKRGQNVTFRCDPISEHNRLYWYRQTLGQGPEFLTYFQNEAQLEKSRLLSDRFSAERPKGSFSTLEIQRTEQGDSAMYLCASSQSSLNTEAFFGQGTRLTVV.

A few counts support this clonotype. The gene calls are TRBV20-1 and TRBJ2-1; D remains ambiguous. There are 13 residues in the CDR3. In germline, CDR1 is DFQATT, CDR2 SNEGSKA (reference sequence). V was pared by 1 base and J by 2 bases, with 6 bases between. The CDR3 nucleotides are TGCAGTGCTAGAGGAGTGGCCTACAATGAGCAGTTCTTC. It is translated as CSARGVAYNEQFF.

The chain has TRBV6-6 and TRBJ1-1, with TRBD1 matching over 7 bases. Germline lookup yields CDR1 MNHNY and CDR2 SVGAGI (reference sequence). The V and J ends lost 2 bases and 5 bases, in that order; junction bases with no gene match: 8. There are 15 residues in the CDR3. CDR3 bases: TGTGCCAGCAGTTACAACATCAGGGGGAAGACTGAAGCTTTCTTT. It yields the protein CASSYNIRGKTEAFF.

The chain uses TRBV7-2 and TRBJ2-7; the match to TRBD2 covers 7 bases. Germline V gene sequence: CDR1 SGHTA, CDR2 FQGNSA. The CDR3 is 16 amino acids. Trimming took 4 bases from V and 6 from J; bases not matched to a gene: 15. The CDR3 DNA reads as TGTGCCAGCAGCTCGTGGAGCGGGACGGGAAACTCCGAGCAGTACTTC. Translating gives CASSSWSGTGNSEQYF.

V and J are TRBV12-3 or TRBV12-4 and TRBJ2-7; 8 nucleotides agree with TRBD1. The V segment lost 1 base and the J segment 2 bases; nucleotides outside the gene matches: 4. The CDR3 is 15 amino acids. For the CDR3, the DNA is TGTGCCAGCAGTTTAGGGGACAGGACCACCTACGAGCAGTACTTC. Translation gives CASSLGDRTTYEQYF.

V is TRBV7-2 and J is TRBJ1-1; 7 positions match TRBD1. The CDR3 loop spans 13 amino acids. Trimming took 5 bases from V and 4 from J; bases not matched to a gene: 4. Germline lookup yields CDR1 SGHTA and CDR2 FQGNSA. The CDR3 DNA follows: TGTGCCAGCAGCGCACAGGGGCTCACTGAAGCTTTCTTT. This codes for CASSAQGLTEAFF.

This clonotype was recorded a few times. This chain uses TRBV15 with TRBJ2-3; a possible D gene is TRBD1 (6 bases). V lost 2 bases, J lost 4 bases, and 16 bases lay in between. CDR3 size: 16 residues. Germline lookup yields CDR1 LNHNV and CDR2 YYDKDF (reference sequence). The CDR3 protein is CATSRRQDRGADTQYF. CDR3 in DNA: TGTGCCACCAGCAGACGGCAGGACAGAGGGGCAGATACGCAGTATTTT.

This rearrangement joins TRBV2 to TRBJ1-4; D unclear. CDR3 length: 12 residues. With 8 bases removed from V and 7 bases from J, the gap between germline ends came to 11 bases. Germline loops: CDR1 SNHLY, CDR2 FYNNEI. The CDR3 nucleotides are TGTGCCAGCTTCCTGGAGGTTGAAAAACTGTTTTTT. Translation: CASFLEVEKLFF.

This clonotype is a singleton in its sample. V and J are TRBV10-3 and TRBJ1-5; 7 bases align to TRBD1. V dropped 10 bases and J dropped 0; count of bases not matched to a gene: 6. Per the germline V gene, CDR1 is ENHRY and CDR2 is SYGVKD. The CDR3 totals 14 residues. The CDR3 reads CATTTGNSNQPQHF. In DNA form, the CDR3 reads TGTGCCACCACGACAGGGAATAGCAATCAGCCCCAGCATTTT.

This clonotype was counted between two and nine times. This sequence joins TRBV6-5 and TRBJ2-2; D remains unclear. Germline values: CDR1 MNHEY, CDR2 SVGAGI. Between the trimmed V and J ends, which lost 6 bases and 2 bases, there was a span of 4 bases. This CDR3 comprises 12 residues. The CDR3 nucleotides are TGTGCCAGCAGCCGCAACACCGGGGAGCTGTTTTTT. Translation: CASSRNTGELFF.

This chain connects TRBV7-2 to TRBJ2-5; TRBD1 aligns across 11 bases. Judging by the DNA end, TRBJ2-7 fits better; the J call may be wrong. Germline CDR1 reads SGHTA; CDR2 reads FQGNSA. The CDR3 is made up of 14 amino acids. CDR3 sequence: CASSYRDRGVEQYF. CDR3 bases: TGTGCCAGCAGTTACCGGGACAGGGGGGTCGAGCAGTACTTC.

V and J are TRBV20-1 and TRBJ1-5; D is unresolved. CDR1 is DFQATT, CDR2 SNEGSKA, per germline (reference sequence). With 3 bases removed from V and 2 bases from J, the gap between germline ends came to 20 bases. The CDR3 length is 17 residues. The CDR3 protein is CSARTHLQVGGNQPQHF. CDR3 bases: TGCAGTGCTAGGACCCACCTCCAGGTGGGAGGCAATCAGCCCCAGCATTTT.

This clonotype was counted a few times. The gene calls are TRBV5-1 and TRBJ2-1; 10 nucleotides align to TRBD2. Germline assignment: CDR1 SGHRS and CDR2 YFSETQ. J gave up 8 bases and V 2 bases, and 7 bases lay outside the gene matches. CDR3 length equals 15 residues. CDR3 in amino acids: CASSFSGRFFDEQFF. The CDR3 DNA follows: TGCGCCAGCAGCTTTAGCGGGAGGTTCTTCGATGAGCAGTTCTTC.

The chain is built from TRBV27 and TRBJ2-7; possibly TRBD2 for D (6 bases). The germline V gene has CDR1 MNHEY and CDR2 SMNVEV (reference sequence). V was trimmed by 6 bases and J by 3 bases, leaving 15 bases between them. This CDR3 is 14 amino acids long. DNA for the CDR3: TGTGCCAGCAGGGATGTGGGAGGCTACTACGAGCAGTACTTC. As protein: CASRDVGGYYEQYF.

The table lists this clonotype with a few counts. The CDR3 region is CSAPADRVSYEQYF. The CDR3 DNA sequence: TGCAGTGCCCCCGCAGACAGGGTTTCCTACGAGCAGTACTTC. This rearrangement joins TRBV20-1 to TRBJ2-7, with 7 bases matching TRBD1. Trimming removed 6 bases from V and 1 base from J; junction bases left unmatched: 9. Germline V gives CDR1 DFQATT, CDR2 SNEGSKA (reference sequence). This CDR3 comprises 14 residues.

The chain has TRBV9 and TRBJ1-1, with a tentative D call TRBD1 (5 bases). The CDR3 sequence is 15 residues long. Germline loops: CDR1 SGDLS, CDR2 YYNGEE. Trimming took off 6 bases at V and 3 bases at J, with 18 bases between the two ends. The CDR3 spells CASNEGDGRDTEAFF. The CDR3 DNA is TGTGCCAGCAATGAAGGGGACGGCAGAGACACTGAAGCTTTCTTT.

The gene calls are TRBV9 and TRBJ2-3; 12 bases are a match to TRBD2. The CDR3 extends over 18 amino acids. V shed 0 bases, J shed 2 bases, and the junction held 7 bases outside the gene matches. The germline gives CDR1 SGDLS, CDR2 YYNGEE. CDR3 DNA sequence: TGTGCCAGCAGCGTAGTGGCTGGGACTAGCGGGTACACAGATACGCAGTATTTT. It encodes CASSVVAGTSGYTDTQYF.

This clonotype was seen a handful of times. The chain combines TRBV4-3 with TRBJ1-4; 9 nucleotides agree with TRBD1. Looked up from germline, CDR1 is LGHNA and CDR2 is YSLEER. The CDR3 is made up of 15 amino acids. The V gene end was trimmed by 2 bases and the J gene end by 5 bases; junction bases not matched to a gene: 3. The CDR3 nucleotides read TGCGCCAGCAGCCAAAATGACAGGGGGAATGAAAAACTGTTTTTT. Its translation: CASSQNDRGNEKLFF.

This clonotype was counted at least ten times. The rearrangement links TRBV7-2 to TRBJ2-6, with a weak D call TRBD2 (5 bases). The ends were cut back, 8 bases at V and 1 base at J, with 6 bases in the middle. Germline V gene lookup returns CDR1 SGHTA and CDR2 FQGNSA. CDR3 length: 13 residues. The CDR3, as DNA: TGTGCCAGCGGAGGTTCTGGGGCCAACGTCCTGACTTTC. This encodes CASGGSGANVLTF.